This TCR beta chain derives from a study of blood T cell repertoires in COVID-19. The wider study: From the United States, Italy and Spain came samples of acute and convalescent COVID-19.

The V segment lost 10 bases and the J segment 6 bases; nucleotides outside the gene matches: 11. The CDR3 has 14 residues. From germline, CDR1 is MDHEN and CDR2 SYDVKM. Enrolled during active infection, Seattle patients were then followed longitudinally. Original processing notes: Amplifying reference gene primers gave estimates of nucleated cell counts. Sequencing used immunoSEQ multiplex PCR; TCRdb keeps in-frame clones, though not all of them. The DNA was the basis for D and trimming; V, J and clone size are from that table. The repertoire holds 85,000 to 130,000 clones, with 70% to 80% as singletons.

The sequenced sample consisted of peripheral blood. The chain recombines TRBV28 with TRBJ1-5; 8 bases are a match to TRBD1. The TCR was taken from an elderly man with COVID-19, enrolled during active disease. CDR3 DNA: TGTGCCATCGACCAGGGGGCTTACGTTCAGCCCCAGCATTTT. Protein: CAIDQGAYVQPQHF.